This T cell receptor (beta chain) was sequenced in a study of T cells in Graves' hyperthyroidism and ophthalmopathy. Across the study: Blood was drawn when the patient was first diagnosed and still untreated. Study-wide results and caveats: Most clonotypes that expanded in the thyroid above 0.001 also showed up in blood. Ophthalmopathy was identified by the model a median around 6.9 months ahead of onset.

This clonotype was picked up many times. No antigen is known for it. TCR beta CDR3 regions were amplified from RNA transcripts. First-round RT-PCR targeting the TCR CDR3 was performed with the HTBI primer set. MiXCR, run by TCRdb on the multiplex PCR reads, gives a single entry per CDR3 protein. This table holds about 680,000 distinct CDR3 sequences, 30% to 40% found once. Sequencing was done on a sample of blood. The receptor was derived from a woman between 40 and 50 years old with Graves' hyperthyroidism.

DNA of the CDR3: TGCGCCAGCAGCTTGGACGGAACTAACTATGGCTACACCTTC. Translation: CASSLDGTNYGYTF. The chain carries TRBV5-1 and TRBJ1-2; unclear D gene. The CDR3 extends over 14 amino acids. The germline V and J ends were trimmed by 0 bases and 0 bases, with 6 bases remaining between them. The germline V gene has CDR1 SGHRS and CDR2 YFSETQ.